Presented here are 27 T cell receptor beta chains from one specimen sequenced in a study of cytomegalovirus exposure and HLA in healthy donors. The study ran its PCR with 60 Vbeta and 13 Jbeta primers. This table comes from immunoSEQ multiplex PCR, and its TCRdb copy is limited to in-frame clones, with some not included. The table shows 110,000 to 150,000 clones, with around 79% occurring only once. The specimen was PBMCs. These receptors were obtained from a male donor in good health and CMV-seronegative.

This clone appeared a few times. The chain combines TRBV29-1 with TRBJ2-3, with 10 bases identical to TRBD1. The CDR3 spans 16 residues. The V segment lost 6 bases and the J segment 1 base; nucleotides outside the gene matches: 10. Germline-derived CDR1 and CDR2 are SQVTM and ANQGSEA. The CDR3 coding sequence is TGCAGCGTCCCAGCGGGACAGGGGATCGGCACAGATACGCAGTATTTT. The encoded protein is CSVPAGQGIGTDTQYF.

This clone was found a few times. The V gene is TRBV5-4, the J gene TRBJ2-5, with TRBD2 matching over 16 bases. V shed 5 bases and J 4 bases; nucleotides not matched to a gene: 11. This CDR3 comprises 18 residues. CDR1 is SGHNT and CDR2 is YYREEE in the germline V gene (reference sequence). CDR3 region: CASRPYGTSGGAGETQYF. DNA for the CDR3: TGTGCCAGCAGACCATACGGGACTAGCGGGGGGGCAGGAGAGACCCAGTACTTC.

The V gene is TRBV5-1, the J gene TRBJ1-2; tentative D call: TRBD1 (6 bases). CDR1 SGHRS and CDR2 YFSETQ come from the germline V gene. V lost 4 bases and J lost 2, with 21 bases in between. The CDR3 runs 17 residues. CDR3 nucleotide sequence: TGCGCCAGCAGCCCTACTTCGGACAGCCCCTTGAACTATGGCTACACCTTC. The encoded protein is CASSPTSDSPLNYGYTF.

This chain uses TRBV5-1 with TRBJ1-3; D is perhaps TRBD1 (5 bases). Trimming took 0 bases from V and 3 from J, leaving 13 bases between them. The CDR3 loop spans 16 amino acids. Germline CDR1 SGHRS, CDR2 YFSETQ. The CDR3 loop is CASSLGSSGNGNTIYF. The CDR3 DNA follows: TGCGCCAGCAGCTTGGGGTCTTCAGGGAATGGAAACACCATATATTTT.

This clone was seen a few times. J is TRBJ2-1 and V is TRBV18; D may be TRBD1 (5 bases). CDR1 is KGHSH, CDR2 LQKENI, per germline. Trimming removed 3 bases at V and 5 bases at J, with 8 bases between. CDR3 size: 13 residues. CDR3 bases: TGTGCCAGCTCACCGGGGCAGGACAATGAGCAGTTCTTC. Translating gives CASSPGQDNEQFF.

The J gene is TRBJ2-1, the V gene TRBV6-5; D ambiguous. Germline values: CDR1 MNHEY, CDR2 SVGAGI. The CDR3 length is 14 residues. V lost 8 bases, J lost 0 bases, and 11 bases lay in between. CDR3 bases: TGTGCCAGCTATGCAGGCAGCTCCTACAATGAGCAGTTCTTC. This translates into CASYAGSSYNEQFF.

The chain has TRBV21-1 and TRBJ2-7; the table's D gene call, TRBD1, was not cross checked with the DNA. TRBV21-1 is deemed a pseudogene. This CDR3 contains 12 residues. In nucleotides, the CDR3 is TGTGCCAAGAGGGACAGCTCCTACGAGCAGTACTTC. Amino acid sequence: CAKRDSSYEQYF.

This clone showed up just a few times. The chain couples TRBV5-1 to TRBJ2-2, with unresolved D. The V gene lost 0 bases and the J gene lost 6 bases, with 12 bases spanning the gap. The CDR3 is 15 amino acids. Per germline, CDR1 SGHRS and CDR2 YFSETQ. The CDR3 loop is CASSLVGQPPGELFF. Written as DNA, the CDR3 is TGCGCCAGCAGCTTGGTGGGCCAACCACCCGGGGAGCTGTTTTTT. Full variable domain (rest looked up from reference TRBV5-1 and TRBJ2-2): KAGVTQTPRYLIKTRGQQVTLSCSPISGHRSVSWYQQTPGQGLQFLFEYFSETQRNKGNFPGRFSGRQFSNSRSEMNVSTLELGDSALYLCASSLVGQPPGELFFGEGSRLTVL.

J is TRBJ2-5 and V is TRBV7-3; tentatively, D is TRBD2 (6 bases). There are 15 residues in the CDR3. Germline loops: CDR1 SGHTA, CDR2 FQGTGA. Between the trimmed V and J ends, which lost 3 bases and 4 bases, there was a span of 15 bases. CDR3 in DNA: TGTGCCAGCAGCTTCGCCCCGACAGCGGGAGAGACCCAGTACTTC. The encoded protein is CASSFAPTAGETQYF.

The V and J genes are TRBV18 and TRBJ2-2; 7 bases align to TRBD1. The CDR3 has 15 residues. CDR1 and CDR2 (germline): KGHSH, LQKENI. Germline trimming cut 8 bases from V and 0 bases from J; bases unmatched to any gene: 6. The CDR3 sequence: CASRSGTANTGELFF. The CDR3 DNA reads TGTGCCAGCCGTTCCGGGACAGCGAACACCGGGGAGCTGTTTTTT.

The chain is built from TRBV5-8 and TRBJ2-1, with TRBD2 as a possible D gene (5 bases). This CDR3 has 11 amino acids. The germline V gene encodes CDR1 SGHTS and CDR2 YDEGEE. Trimming took 4 bases from V and 11 from J, leaving 10 bases between them. The CDR3 sequence is CASSLTRKQFF. The CDR3, as DNA: TGTGCCAGCAGCCTAACTAGGAAGCAGTTCTTC.

The chain uses TRBV6-1 and TRBJ1-1, with TRBD1 matching 7 bases. The V segment lost 6 bases and the J segment 7 bases; nucleotides outside the gene matches: 2. Germline CDR1 is MNHNS and CDR2 is SASEGT. The CDR3 runs 11 residues. The CDR3 sequence is CASRGQLEAFF. CDR3 in DNA: TGTGCCAGCAGGGGACAGCTTGAAGCTTTCTTT.

The chain has TRBV9 and TRBJ2-1; 8 positions match TRBD2. The trim removed 3 bases at V and 0 bases at J, leaving 2 bases unmatched. CDR1 and CDR2 (germline): SGDLS, YYNGEE. This CDR3 is 15 amino acids long. The CDR3 coding sequence is TGTGCCAGCAGCGCCAGCGGGAGCTCCTACAATGAGCAGTTCTTC. As protein: CASSASGSSYNEQFF.

This clone was seen a single time. The J gene is TRBJ1-4, the V gene TRBV4-1, with a weak D call TRBD1 (6 bases). V was trimmed by 6 bases and J by 1 base, leaving 9 bases between them. The germline CDR1 and CDR2 sequences are MGHRA and YSYEKL. This CDR3 has 14 amino acids. The CDR3, as DNA: TGCGCCAGCAGGCACAGGGTAACTAATGAAAAACTGTTTTTT. Amino acids: CASRHRVTNEKLFF.

The rearrangement uses TRBV5-1 and TRBJ1-2; the match to TRBD1 covers 7 bases. Trimming took 4 bases from V and 6 from J; bases not matched to a gene: 9. CDR3 size: 14 residues. The germline V gene has CDR1 SGHRS and CDR2 YFSETQ. CDR3 loop: CASSAGDSYDGYTF. Here the CDR3 DNA reads TGCGCCAGCAGCGCCGGGGACAGTTACGATGGCTACACCTTC. The full variable domain, in which reference TRBV5-1 and TRBJ1-2 provide the parts outside the CDR3, is KAGVTQTPRYLIKTRGQQVTLSCSPISGHRSVSWYQQTPGQGLQFLFEYFSETQRNKGNFPGRFSGRQFSNSRSEMNVSTLELGDSALYLCASSAGDSYDGYTFGSGTRLTVV.

The chain is built from TRBV6-1 and TRBJ2-7; 10 bases fit TRBD1. The CDR3 runs 14 residues. Germline loops: CDR1 MNHNS, CDR2 SASEGT. V lost 5 bases and J lost 2; bases outside the gene matches: 3. The CDR3 loop is CASSFGTGAYEQYF. CDR3 sequence (DNA): TGTGCCAGCAGTTTTGGGACAGGGGCCTACGAGCAGTACTTC.

This clone was observed a few times. V is TRBV11-2 and J is TRBJ2-3, with D perhaps matching TRBD2 (6 bases). From germline, CDR1 is SGHAT and CDR2 FQNNGV. The CDR3 loop spans 12 amino acids. V lost 3 bases and J lost 7, with 8 bases in between. The CDR3 loop is CASSFLANTQYF. DNA for the CDR3: TGTGCCAGCAGCTTTCTAGCGAATACGCAGTATTTT.

For the CDR3, the DNA is TGTGCCAGCAGCTTGGTGGGGCAGTTTGGCACTGAAGCTTTCTTT. This encodes CASSLVGQFGTEAFF. The rearrangement joins TRBV5-8 to TRBJ1-1; TRBD1 is a possible D gene (5 bases). CDR1 is SGHTS, CDR2 YDEGEE, per germline. The CDR3 totals 15 residues. V lost 0 bases to trimming and J lost 4 bases, with 13 bases between them. The complete variable domain, with remaining parts taken from reference TRBV5-8 and TRBJ1-1, reads EAGVTQSPTHLIKTRGQQATLRCSPISGHTSVYWYQQALGLGLQFLLWYDEGEERNRGNFPPRFSGRQFPNYSSELNVNALELEDSALYLCASSLVGQFGTEAFFGQGTRLTVV.

The chain recombines TRBV10-3 with TRBJ2-1, with D unclear. The CDR3 has 11 residues. V lost 1 base and J lost 7, with 2 bases in between. The V gene's germline CDR1 is ENHRY and CDR2 SYGVKD. The CDR3 region has the DNA TGTGCCATCAGTGAGTTAAATGAGCAGTTCTTC. This sequence encodes CAISELNEQFF.

The chain joins TRBV21-1 to TRBJ1-5. TRBV21-1 is a recognized pseudogene. The length of the CDR3 is 13 residues. The CDR3 nucleotides read TGTGCCAGCAGCAATGTTTCGAATCAGCCCCAGCATTTT. This codes for CASSNVSNQPQHF.

This clone was observed a few times. This chain links TRBV4-3 with TRBJ2-7, with no clear D. The V gene lost 2 bases and the J gene lost 5 bases, with 10 bases spanning the gap. The CDR3 runs to 13 residues. The germline gives CDR1 LGHNA, CDR2 YSLEER. For the CDR3, the DNA is TGCGCCAGCAGCCAAAAACAGAGCCACGAGCAGTACTTC. Translation: CASSQKQSHEQYF.

Concerning this clone: The junction does not match germline at one end; this may be a read error. This chain joins TRBV6-5 and TRBJ1-1; D ambiguous. CDR1 is MNHEY, CDR2 SVGAGI, per germline. The CDR3 length is 11 residues. The CDR3, as DNA: TGTGCCAGCAGTCCTCCGGGTGTTTGGCACTTT. Residues: CASSPPGVWHF.

The chain couples TRBV5-1 to TRBJ2-7; TRBD1 is a possible D gene (6 bases). Germline loops: CDR1 SGHRS, CDR2 YFSETQ. V lost 3 bases to trimming and J lost 6 bases, with 13 bases between them. The CDR3 covers 13 residues. CDR3 residues: CASSSDSLSEQYF. CDR3 in DNA: TGCGCCAGCAGCTCGGACAGTCTTAGCGAGCAGTACTTC.

This sequence joins TRBV19 and TRBJ1-1, with a weak D call TRBD1 (5 bases). V was shortened by 4 bases and J by 5 bases, with 14 bases between the two germline ends. Germline V CDR1 and CDR2: LNHDA, SQIVND (reference sequence). The CDR3 sequence is 14 residues long. The CDR3 nucleotides read TGTGCCAGTAGTAGGGGCAGTTCGGGTACTGAAGCTTTCTTT. This sequence encodes CASSRGSSGTEAFF.

The rearrangement uses TRBV10-2 and TRBJ2-1; no reliable D call. V was shortened by 2 bases and J by 7 bases, with 3 bases between the two germline ends. The CDR3 length is 11 residues. Germline-derived CDR1 and CDR2 are WSHSY and SAAADI. The CDR3 DNA follows: TGCGCCAGCAGTGAGCTAAATGAGCAGTTCTTC. This sequence encodes CASSELNEQFF.

V is TRBV9 and J is TRBJ2-1; D is possibly TRBD1 (5 bases). Germline V gene lookup returns CDR1 SGDLS and CDR2 YYNGEE. V was clipped by 3 bases and J by 0 bases, with 16 bases between them. This CDR3 contains 17 residues. CDR3 bases: TGTGCCAGCAGCGAAGAACCGGACACTTTCTCCTACAATGAGCAGTTCTTC. It encodes CASSEEPDTFSYNEQFF.

The chain uses TRBV5-1 and TRBJ2-1; 10 bases map to TRBD2. After removal of 3 bases from V and 2 bases from J, the junction contained 2 bases not matched to a gene. In germline, CDR1 is SGHRS, CDR2 YFSETQ. This CDR3 comprises 15 residues. For the CDR3, the DNA is TGCGCCAGCAGCTGGACTAGCGGTGCCTACAATGAGCAGTTCTTC. This encodes CASSWTSGAYNEQFF.